Below, 20 T cell receptor beta chains from the same sample are listed, as sequenced in a study of OX40 agonist ivuxolimab in advanced cancers. Data came from immunoSEQ multiplex PCR; TCRdb stores just in-frame clones and leaves some out. The profile shows about 73,000 clones, 88% of them singletons. The material was CD4+ or CD8+ T cells sorted from blood, obtained in a trial of the OX40 agonist ivuxolimab. All receptors come from an adult with an advanced solid tumor such as melanoma, head and neck, liver or kidney cancer.

This clone was seen only once. The V and J genes are TRBV7-2 and TRBJ2-3; D is uncertain. CDR3 length: 13 residues. CDR1 SGHTA and CDR2 FQGNSA come from the germline V gene. Trimming took 5 bases from V and 1 from J, leaving 7 bases between them. This CDR3 is CASSLYGTDTQYF. The CDR3 region has the DNA TGTGCCAGCAGCCTCTATGGCACAGATACGCAGTATTTT.

The chain uses TRBV29-1 and TRBJ1-1, with TRBD1 identical over 7 bases. Trimming cost V 7 bases and J 4 bases; bases outside gene matches: 9. This CDR3 has 13 residues. CDR1 and CDR2 (germline): SQVTM, ANQGSEA. The CDR3 sequence: CSAEQGLGTEAFF. Here the CDR3 DNA reads TGCAGCGCGGAACAGGGGCTGGGCACTGAAGCTTTCTTT.

V and J are TRBV2 and TRBJ1-3; D uncertain. CDR3 length: 16 amino acids. V shed 6 bases and J shed 0 bases, with 15 bases lying between them. Germline-derived CDR1 and CDR2 are SNHLY and FYNNEI. The chain's CDR3 is CASSPPDYSSGNTIYF. CDR3 in DNA: TGTGCCAGCAGCCCCCCGGACTATAGCTCTGGAAACACCATATATTTT.

The rearrangement links TRBV6-6 to TRBJ2-1; D is possibly TRBD2 (5 bases). The CDR3 runs 16 residues. V lost 8 bases, J lost 3 bases, and 20 bases lay in between. CDR1 and CDR2 from the germline V gene are MNHNY and SVGAGI (reference sequence). The CDR3 loop is CASCSSPGVLYNEQFF. CDR3 bases: TGTGCCAGCTGCAGTTCCCCCGGGGTCCTCTACAATGAGCAGTTCTTC.

The chain combines TRBV7-3 with TRBJ1-6, with 7 bases lining up with TRBD1. The CDR3 is made up of 14 amino acids. Germline V CDR1 and CDR2: SGHTA, FQGTGA. The J segment lost 9 bases and the V segment lost 3 bases, leaving 5 bases of the junction unmatched. This chain's CDR3 is CASSLGQPLSPLHF. In nucleotides, the CDR3 is TGTGCCAGCAGCTTGGGACAGCCTCTTTCACCCCTCCACTTT. Full variable domain (missing parts from reference TRBV7-3 and TRBJ1-6): GAGVSQTPSNKVTEKGKYVELRCDPISGHTALYWYRQSLGQGPEFLIYFQGTGAADDSGLPNDRFFAVRPEGSVSTLKIQRTERGDSAVYLCASSLGQPLSPLHFGNGTRLTVT.

V is TRBV9 and J is TRBJ1-5, with 8 nucleotides matching TRBD1. J was trimmed by 4 bases and V by 4 bases; bases with no gene match: 7. The CDR3 is 15 amino acids. Germline V gene data show CDR1 as SGDLS and CDR2 as YYNGEE. In DNA, the CDR3 is TGTGCCAGCAGCCTCGGACAGGGACGGAATCAGCCCCAGCATTTT. Its protein product is CASSLGQGRNQPQHF.

The chain has TRBV6-5 and TRBJ2-7; weak D call: TRBD1 (6 bases). The V and J ends lost 5 bases and 7 bases respectively, with 18 bases between them. Looked up from germline, CDR1 is MNHEY and CDR2 is SVGAGI. CDR3 length: 14 residues. The CDR3 sequence is CASSKSGTPKEQYF. The CDR3 DNA follows: TGTGCCAGCAGTAAATCCGGGACACCGAAGGAGCAGTACTTC.

The V gene is TRBV5-1, the J gene TRBJ2-7, with a possible D match to TRBD2 (5 bases). There are 14 residues in the CDR3. Trimming removed 3 bases at V and 1 base at J, with 11 bases between. The germline gives CDR1 SGHRS, CDR2 YFSETQ. As DNA, the CDR3 is TGCGCCAGCAGCTCGGGCTCGGGGTCCTACGAGCAGTACTTC. Encoded protein: CASSSGSGSYEQYF.

The V and J genes are TRBV30 and TRBJ1-2, with D perhaps matching TRBD1 (6 bases). This CDR3 has 14 residues. Trimming left V 1 base short and J 0 bases short, with 9 bases between. The germline V gene encodes CDR1 GTSNPN and CDR2 SVGIG (reference sequence). CDR3: CAWSGTDTNYGYTF. CDR3 bases: TGTGCCTGGAGTGGGACAGATACTAACTATGGCTACACCTTC.

The chain couples TRBV5-1 to TRBJ2-1, with D possibly being TRBD1 or TRBD2 (5 bases each). In germline, CDR1 is SGHRS, CDR2 YFSETQ. The V end was cut by 4 bases, the J end by 0 bases, with 17 bases between. The length of the CDR3 is 17 residues. The CDR3 region is CASSPAGTGTSYNEQFF. The CDR3 coding sequence is TGCGCCAGCAGCCCGGCTGGGACCGGCACCTCCTACAATGAGCAGTTCTTC.

The J gene is TRBJ1-1, the V gene TRBV5-1; D not certain. This CDR3 is 13 amino acids long. The germline V gene has CDR1 SGHRS and CDR2 YFSETQ. V lost 6 bases and J lost 0, with 9 bases in between. CDR3 amino acids: CASNRDMNTEAFF. DNA of the CDR3: TGCGCCAGCAACAGAGACATGAACACTGAAGCTTTCTTT.

This clone was counted once. The chain recombines TRBV5-4 with TRBJ2-1; TRBD2 agrees at 9 bases. The CDR3 contains 16 residues. The junction had 3 bases not matched to a gene; V was cut back by 0 bases and J by 2 bases. CDR1 is SGHNT, CDR2 YYREEE, per germline (reference sequence). CDR3 residues: CASSLGASGAYNEQFF. In DNA, the CDR3 is TGTGCCAGCAGCTTGGGGGCTAGCGGGGCCTACAATGAGCAGTTCTTC.

The chain links TRBV6-1 to TRBJ1-5; 11 bases line up with TRBD1. V gave up 1 base and J gave up 7 bases; unmatched junction bases: 3. Germline values: CDR1 MNHNS, CDR2 SASEGT. The CDR3 is made up of 15 amino acids. CDR3 protein: CASSEGTGGVQPQHF. CDR3 in DNA: TGTGCCAGCAGTGAAGGGACAGGGGGCGTGCAGCCCCAGCATTTT.

This clone occurred once. This chain connects TRBV4-2 to TRBJ1-2; no definite D call. The germline CDR1 and CDR2 sequences are LGHNA and YNFKEQ. V dropped 1 base and J dropped 0 bases, with 12 bases sitting between them. The CDR3 has 16 residues. This CDR3 is CASSQGTVRPNYGYTF. As DNA, the CDR3 is TGTGCCAGCAGCCAAGGTACAGTCAGGCCTAACTATGGCTACACCTTC.

On this clone: A junction end diverges from the germline sequence, so it may reflect a read error. The genes are TRBV29-1 and TRBJ1-2; D may be TRBD1 (6 bases). The germline V gene has CDR1 SQVTM and CDR2 ANQGSEA. The CDR3 extends over 13 amino acids. CDR3 nucleotide sequence: TGCAGCGCGGCGGAAACTAGGGGGGCTAATACGATCTTC. It specifies CSAAETRGANTIF.

This rearrangement joins TRBV6-1 to TRBJ2-5; tentatively, D is TRBD1 (5 bases). Germline CDR1 MNHNS, CDR2 SASEGT. V was clipped by 6 bases and J by 5 bases, with 19 bases between them. The CDR3 loop spans 15 amino acids. The CDR3 reads CASRPKTTGRETQYF. CDR3 in DNA: TGTGCCAGCAGGCCGAAGACAACAGGCCGTGAGACCCAGTACTTC.

This chain connects TRBV18 to TRBJ1-5; 7 positions agree with TRBD1. Unmatched junction bases numbered 4, after V lost 5 bases and J lost 3 bases. The CDR3 extends over 14 amino acids. CDR1 is KGHSH and CDR2 is LQKENI in the germline V gene. CDR3 region: CASSRQGDNQPQHF. In DNA form, the CDR3 reads TGTGCCAGCTCAAGGCAGGGGGACAATCAGCCCCAGCATTTT.

This clone was counted only a few times. J is TRBJ2-7 and V is TRBV4-1; 9 positions match TRBD1. This CDR3 contains 19 residues. CDR1 is MGHRA, CDR2 YSYEKL, per germline. Trimming cost V 3 bases and J 0 bases; bases outside gene matches: 15. The CDR3, as DNA: TGCGCCAGCAGCCATAAGCGGGGAGGACAGGGGTTTAGCTCCTACGAGCAGTACTTC. It encodes CASSHKRGGQGFSSYEQYF.

This chain connects TRBV7-6 to TRBJ2-3; the match to TRBD1 covers 10 bases. The CDR3 sequence is 16 residues long. Germline lookup yields CDR1 SGHVS and CDR2 FNYEAQ. The V gene end was trimmed by 5 bases and the J gene end by 1 base; junction bases not matched to a gene: 6. The CDR3, as DNA: TGTGCCAGCAGCCCGACCGGGACAGGGGGCACAGATACGCAGTATTTT. It yields the protein CASSPTGTGGTDTQYF.

CDR3 sequence (DNA): TGTGCCACCAGACAGGTCTCCTACGAGCAGTACTTC. Its translation: CATRQVSYEQYF. The rearrangement uses TRBV2 and TRBJ2-7; possibly TRBD1 for D (6 bases). The CDR3 is 12 residues long. Germline V lookup: CDR1 SNHLY, CDR2 FYNNEI. Trimming took off 10 bases at V and 0 bases at J, with 10 bases between the two ends.